This T cell receptor (beta chain) was retrieved from a study of beta chain features in type 1 diabetes. Comments on this clone: Sequence at one end of the junction differs from germline and may be a read error.

The isolated RNA, all of it, was reverse transcribed, so expressed TCRB transcripts were what got sequenced. Generated by immunoSEQ multiplex PCR, the TCRdb table keeps only in-frame clones and is missing some. The data contain about 9,400 clones, approximately 78% of them seen just once; the ten biggest clones take up more than 1.3%. CD45RO/CCR7/CD25/CD127/CD95/CD27 separated CD4+ naive, central memory, regulatory and stem cell-like memory cells by sorting. This CDR3 has 13 residues. The germline gives CDR1 SGHDN, CDR2 FVKESK. The TCR comes from a woman aged 18-29 years in good health. The J gene is TRBJ1-1, the V gene TRBV14, with D perhaps TRBD1 (6 bases). Sequences were obtained from Tregs from blood. The CDR3 nucleotides are TGTGCCAGCAGCCAAGTGACAGGCCCCTTACGATTGTTC. Translated: CASSQVTGPLRLF. The full variable domain, rest sourced from reference TRBV14 and TRBJ1-1, is EAGVTQFPSHSVIEKGQTVTLRCDPISGHDNLYWYRRVMGKEIKFLLHFVKESKQDESGMPNNRFLAERTGGTYSTLKVQPAELEDSGVYFCASSQVTGPLRLFGQGTRLTVV.